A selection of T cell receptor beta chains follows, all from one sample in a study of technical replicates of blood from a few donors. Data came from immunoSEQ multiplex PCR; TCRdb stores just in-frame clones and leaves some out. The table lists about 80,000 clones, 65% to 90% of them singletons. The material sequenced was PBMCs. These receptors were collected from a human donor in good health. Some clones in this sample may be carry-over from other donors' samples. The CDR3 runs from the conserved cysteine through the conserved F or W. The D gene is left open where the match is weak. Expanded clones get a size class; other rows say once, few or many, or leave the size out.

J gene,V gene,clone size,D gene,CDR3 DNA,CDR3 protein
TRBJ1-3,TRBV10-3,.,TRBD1,TGTGCCGCGGGACAGGGGGTATTAAGTTCTGGAAACACCATATATTTT,CAAGQGVLSSGNTIYF
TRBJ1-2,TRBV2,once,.,TGTGCCAGCAGTGGGGGGCTTAACTATGGCTACACCTTC,CASSGGLNYGYTF
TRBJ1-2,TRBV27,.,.,TGTGCCAGCAGTTTACGGGCAGGGCTCTATGGCTACACCTTC,CASSLRAGLYGYTF
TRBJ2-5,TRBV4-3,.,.,TGCGCCAGCAGCCAAGAGGGTGGGAGAGGAGCAGAGACCCAGTACTTC,CASSQEGGRGAETQYF
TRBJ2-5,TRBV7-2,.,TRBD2,TGTGCCAGCAGCTTGGGGACTAGCGGGGGGTTGCGAGGAGAGACCCAGTACTTC,CASSLGTSGGLRGETQYF
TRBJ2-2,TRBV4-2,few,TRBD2,TGTGCCAGCAGCCCCGGGGGGGCGAACACCGGGGAGCTGTTTTTT,CASSPGGANTGELFF
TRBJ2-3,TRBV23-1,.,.,TGCGCCAGCAGCCAAACCTTCGGGGTCTGCGATACGCAGTATTTT,CASSQTFGVCDTQYF
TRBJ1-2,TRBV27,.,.,TGTGCCAGCAGCCATAAGGAATATCAGGGGATTAGAGGCTACACCTTC,CASSHKEYQGIRGYTF
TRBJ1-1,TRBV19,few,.,TGTGCCAGTAGTATAGGAGGTGAGGGAAACACTGAAGCTTTCTTT,CASSIGGEGNTEAFF
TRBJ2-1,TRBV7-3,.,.,TGTGCCAGCAGTCCCAGTTGGAGCTCCTACAATGAGCAGTTCTTC,CASSPSWSSYNEQFF
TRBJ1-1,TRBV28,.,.,TGTGCCAGCAGTCAGACAGGACGTTTGACTGAAGCTTTCTTT,CASSQTGRLTEAFF
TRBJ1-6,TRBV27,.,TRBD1,TGTGCCAGCAGTAGGACCGGGACAGGGGGCTCACCCCTCCACTTT,CASSRTGTGGSPLHF
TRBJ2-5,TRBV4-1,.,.,TGCGCCAGCAGCCACCAGGGGACAGAGACCCAGTACTTC,CASSHQGTETQYF
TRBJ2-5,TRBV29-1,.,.,TGCAGCGTTGAACGCGTAGAGAGGGAAGAGACCCAGTACTTC,CSVERVEREETQYF
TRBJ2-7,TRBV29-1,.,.,TGCAGCGTTGAAGGGGGCCCTAACTACGAGCAGTACTTC,CSVEGGPNYEQYF
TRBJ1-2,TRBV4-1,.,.,TGCGCCAGCAGCCTCCGGGACACAAACTATGGCTACACCTTC,CASSLRDTNYGYTF
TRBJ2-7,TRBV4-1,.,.,TGCGCCAGCAGCCAAGTTGACGGGGGTTACGAGCAGTACTTC,CASSQVDGGYEQYF
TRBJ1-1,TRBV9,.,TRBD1,TGTGCCAGCAGCGGAACAGGGGTCCGTACTGAAGCTTTCTTT,CASSGTGVRTEAFF
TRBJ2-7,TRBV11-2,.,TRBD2,TGTGCCAGCAGCTTAGGACCGGGAGGGGAGGACGAGCAGTACTTC,CASSLGPGGEDEQYF
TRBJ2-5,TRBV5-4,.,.,TGTGCCAGCAGCGTGTACTCCCCCAGGGCGGTAGATCAAGAGACCCAGTACTTC,CASSVYSPRAVDQETQYF
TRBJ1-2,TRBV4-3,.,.,TGCGCCAGCAGCCAAGACTTGGGAGGGAGGGTAGCTAACTATGGCTACACCTTC,CASSQDLGGRVANYGYTF
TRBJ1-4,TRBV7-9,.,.,TGTGCCAGCAGCCCCCCCCATAGTGAAAAACTGTTTTTT,CASSPPHSEKLFF
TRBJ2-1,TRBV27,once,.,TGTGCCATCGGCCCCCGAGCGAAGAGGAATGAGCAGTTCTTC,CAIGPRAKRNEQFF
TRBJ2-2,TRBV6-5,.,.,TGTGCCAGCACCGTAAACGTTCTAGGGGACGGGGAGCTGTTTTTT,CASTVNVLGDGELFF
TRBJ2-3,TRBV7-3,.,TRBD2,TGTGCCAGCAGCTACCGGGCGGGAGCCAGCACAGATACGCAGTATTTT,CASSYRAGASTDTQYF
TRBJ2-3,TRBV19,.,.,TGTGCCAGTAGTTCCTCTAGAGGTCACACAGATACGCAGTATTTT,CASSSSRGHTDTQYF
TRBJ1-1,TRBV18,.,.,TGTGCCAGCTCACGACTGGAGAACACTGAAGCTTTCTTT,CASSRLENTEAFF
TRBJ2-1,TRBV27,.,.,TGTGCCAGCAGTTTTCGCGTTAGTGTCAATGAGCAGTTCTTC,CASSFRVSVNEQFF
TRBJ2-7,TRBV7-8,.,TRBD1,TGTGCCAGCAGCTTCCGGACAGGTGGTTGGTACGAGCAGTACTTC,CASSFRTGGWYEQYF
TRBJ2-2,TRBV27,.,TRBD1,TGTGCCAGCAGTAGTGGACAGGGGTTTCTGAACACCGGGGAGCTGTTTTTT,CASSSGQGFLNTGELFF
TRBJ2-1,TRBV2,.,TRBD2,TGTGCCAGCAGGGAGATAGCGGGGGGCAAAAATGAGCAGTTCTTC,CASREIAGGKNEQFF
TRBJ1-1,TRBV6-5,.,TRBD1,TGTGCCAGCACTACGGGACAGGCAAACACTGAAGCTTTCTTT,CASTTGQANTEAFF
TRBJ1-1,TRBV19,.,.,TGTGCCAGTCGCGTTATGGGGGCGAACACTGAAGCTTTCTTT,CASRVMGANTEAFF
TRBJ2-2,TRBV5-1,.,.,TGCGCCAGCAGACCGGGGGACGGAATGAACACCGGGGAGCTGTTTTTT,CASRPGDGMNTGELFF
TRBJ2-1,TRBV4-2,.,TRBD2,TGTGCCAGCAGCCAAGCAGTTACTAGCGGGGGGGCGAATGAGCAGTTCTTC,CASSQAVTSGGANEQFF
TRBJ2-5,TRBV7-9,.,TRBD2,TGTGCCAGCAGCCCCCAGGGAGCGGGGCGGGAAGAGACCCAGTACTTC,CASSPQGAGREETQYF
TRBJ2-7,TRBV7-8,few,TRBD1,TGTGCCAGCAGCCCCCGGGGGACAGGGAAGTACTTC,CASSPRGTGKYF
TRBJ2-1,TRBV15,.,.,TGTGCCACGCGGGACTCGAGCTCCTACAATGAGCAGTTCTTC,CATRDSSSYNEQFF
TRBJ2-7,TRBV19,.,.,TGTGCCAGTAGTATCCGGGACACTTCCTACGAGCAGTACTTC,CASSIRDTSYEQYF
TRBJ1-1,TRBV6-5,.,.,TGTGCCAGCAGTTATGGGCGCAACACTGAAGCTTTCTTT,CASSYGRNTEAFF
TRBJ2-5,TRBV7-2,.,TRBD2,TGTGCCAGCAGCGACTCTAGCGGGGGGGCCTGGCGAGAGACCCAGTACTTC,CASSDSSGGAWRETQYF